A selection of T cell receptor beta chains follows, all from one sample in a study of blood T cell repertoires in COVID-19. Profiling relied on immunoSEQ multiplex PCR, and the TCRdb table lists in-frame clones only, not all of them. Of about 380,000 clones listed, 88% are singletons. Material for sequencing was PBMCs or T cells enriched from blood (not recorded which). Receptors originate from a woman under 30 who had recovered from COVID-19. CDR3s include the opening cysteine and the closing phenylalanine or tryptophan. Each record gives: V gene, D gene, J gene, clone size, CDR3 DNA, CDR3 protein. The D gene is left open where the match is weak. Part of the rows lack a size; the others show once, few, many or a class for expanded clones.

v_gene: TRBV5-4
d_gene: -
j_gene: TRBJ1-1
abundance: few
CDR3nt: TGTGCCAGCAGCGCGGTCAACGCTGGGGCTGGGGAAGCTTTCTTT
CDR3aa: CASSAVNAGAGEAFF

v_gene: TRBV9
d_gene: TRBD1
j_gene: TRBJ1-6
abundance: -
CDR3nt: TGTGCCAGCAGCCGGGACAGCTCCAATTCACCCCTCCACTTT
CDR3aa: CASSRDSSNSPLHF

v_gene: TRBV6-5
d_gene: TRBD1
j_gene: TRBJ2-7
abundance: -
CDR3nt: TGTGCCAGCAGTTACTTGGGACAGGGGGCTTACGAGCAGTACTTC
CDR3aa: CASSYLGQGAYEQYF

v_gene: TRBV9
d_gene: -
j_gene: TRBJ1-6
abundance: -
CDR3nt: TGTGCCAGCAGCGTAGACTTGGGGGGGGCGGGTTCACCCCTCCACTTT
CDR3aa: CASSVDLGGAGSPLHF

v_gene: TRBV2
d_gene: TRBD2
j_gene: TRBJ2-5
abundance: -
CDR3nt: TGTGCCAGCAGTTTACTAGCGGGGGAGACCCAGTACTTC
CDR3aa: CASSLLAGETQYF

v_gene: TRBV7-8
d_gene: TRBD1
j_gene: TRBJ2-7
abundance: many
CDR3nt: TGTGCCAGCAGCAACGACAGGGGAGGCGAGCAGTACTTC
CDR3aa: CASSNDRGGEQYF

v_gene: TRBV10-2
d_gene: -
j_gene: TRBJ1-2
abundance: -
CDR3nt: TGCGCCAGCAGTGAGACAGGGAGCGGCTACACCTTC
CDR3aa: CASSETGSGYTF

v_gene: TRBV10-3
d_gene: TRBD2
j_gene: TRBJ2-1
abundance: -
CDR3nt: TGTGCCATCAGTGAGTCGCGCGGGGGCTCCTACAATGAGCAGTTCTTC
CDR3aa: CAISESRGGSYNEQFF

v_gene: TRBV6-6
d_gene: TRBD1
j_gene: TRBJ2-1
abundance: once
CDR3nt: TGTGCCAGCAGCCATATTCCGACAGGGGGGAATGAGCAGTTCTTC
CDR3aa: CASSHIPTGGNEQFF

v_gene: TRBV6-2/TRBV6-3
d_gene: -
j_gene: TRBJ2-7
abundance: -
CDR3nt: TGTGCCAGCAGTTACTCGTCAGGCAACGAGCAGTACTTC
CDR3aa: CASSYSSGNEQYF

v_gene: TRBV27
d_gene: -
j_gene: TRBJ1-6
abundance: -
CDR3nt: TGTGCCAGCAGTTTAAGCCGGCAGGGATGGTATTCACCCCTCCACTTT
CDR3aa: CASSLSRQGWYSPLHF

v_gene: TRBV7-8
d_gene: TRBD1
j_gene: TRBJ1-2
abundance: few
CDR3nt: TGTGCCAGCAGCTTAGGACAGGGGGCGAGCTACACCTTC
CDR3aa: CASSLGQGASYTF

v_gene: TRBV7-9
d_gene: TRBD2
j_gene: TRBJ2-7
abundance: few
CDR3nt: TGTGCCAGCACCTTCCGGGGGGAGAGTTACGAGCAGTACTTC
CDR3aa: CASTFRGESYEQYF

v_gene: TRBV7-2
d_gene: TRBD1
j_gene: TRBJ1-1
abundance: -
CDR3nt: TGTGCCAGCAGCTTAGCGGAAGGGGGCTACACTGAAGCTTTCTTT
CDR3aa: CASSLAEGGYTEAFF

v_gene: TRBV2
d_gene: TRBD1
j_gene: TRBJ1-2
abundance: -
CDR3nt: TGTGCCAGCACCCCCTCGACAGGGTGGAACGGCTACACCTTC
CDR3aa: CASTPSTGWNGYTF

v_gene: TRBV27
d_gene: -
j_gene: TRBJ1-5
abundance: -
CDR3nt: TGTGCCAGCAGCCACACTCCGGACAGCTATCAGCCCCAGCATTTT
CDR3aa: CASSHTPDSYQPQHF

v_gene: TRBV18
d_gene: -
j_gene: TRBJ1-5
abundance: -
CDR3nt: TGTGCCAGCTCAGAGCTCTTGACCCCGGGACAGCCCCAGCATTTT
CDR3aa: CASSELLTPGQPQHF

v_gene: TRBV7-9
d_gene: -
j_gene: TRBJ1-1
abundance: -
CDR3nt: TGTGCCAGCACCCCCTACCCTGAAGCTTTCTTT
CDR3aa: CASTPYPEAFF

v_gene: TRBV5-1
d_gene: TRBD1
j_gene: TRBJ1-4
abundance: -
CDR3nt: TGCGCCAGCAGCTATGACAGGGGTGCAACTAATGAAAAACTGTTTTTT
CDR3aa: CASSYDRGATNEKLFF

v_gene: TRBV11-2
d_gene: TRBD1
j_gene: TRBJ1-3
abundance: -
CDR3nt: TGTGCCAGCAGCCCTCCCCCCCCGGACAGGATGGAAGGAAACACCATATATTTT
CDR3aa: CASSPPPPDRMEGNTIYF

v_gene: TRBV19
d_gene: -
j_gene: TRBJ2-4
abundance: -
CDR3nt: TGTGCCAGTAGTGTGGGGACATTCCTAGCCAAAAACATTCAGTACTTC
CDR3aa: CASSVGTFLAKNIQYF

v_gene: TRBV30
d_gene: TRBD1
j_gene: TRBJ2-7
abundance: -
CDR3nt: TGTGCCTGGAGTGTACCGGGACAGGGGCTAAGGCAGTACTTC
CDR3aa: CAWSVPGQGLRQYF

v_gene: TRBV9
d_gene: -
j_gene: TRBJ1-4
abundance: few
CDR3nt: TGTGCCAGCACCCGGGGGGCAGGAGAAAAACTGTTTTTT
CDR3aa: CASTRGAGEKLFF

v_gene: TRBV28
d_gene: -
j_gene: TRBJ1-1
abundance: -
CDR3nt: TGTGCCAGCACAAACTCAGGGATGGGGCAAGAAGCTTTCTTT
CDR3aa: CASTNSGMGQEAFF

v_gene: TRBV25-1
d_gene: -
j_gene: TRBJ2-1
abundance: -
CDR3nt: TGTGCCAGCAGTGAGCTCGGCAGGGGCCTATACAATGAGCAGTTCTTC
CDR3aa: CASSELGRGLYNEQFF

v_gene: TRBV5-1
d_gene: -
j_gene: TRBJ1-3
abundance: -
CDR3nt: TGCGCCAGCAGCCCCGACACATCTGGAAACACCATATATTTT
CDR3aa: CASSPDTSGNTIYF

v_gene: TRBV4-1
d_gene: -
j_gene: TRBJ1-1
abundance: -
CDR3nt: TGCGCCAGCAGCCAAAGCCGGGGGAACACTGAAGCTTTCTTT
CDR3aa: CASSQSRGNTEAFF

v_gene: TRBV19
d_gene: -
j_gene: TRBJ1-3
abundance: -
CDR3nt: TGTGCCAGTAGCATATACAGCCGGGACTCTGGAAACACCATATATTTT
CDR3aa: CASSIYSRDSGNTIYF

v_gene: TRBV3-1/TRBV3-2
d_gene: -
j_gene: TRBJ2-3
abundance: once
CDR3nt: TGTGCCAGCAGCCAAGTTCAGGGTACGCAGTATTTT
CDR3aa: CASSQVQGTQYF

v_gene: TRBV30
d_gene: -
j_gene: TRBJ1-4
abundance: once
CDR3nt: TGTGCCTGGAGTGTGGGAAACAGGGATGAAGGGGAAAAACTGTTTTTT
CDR3aa: CAWSVGNRDEGEKLFF

v_gene: TRBV4-1
d_gene: TRBD1
j_gene: TRBJ1-2
abundance: -
CDR3nt: TGCGCCAGCAGCCAATGGGGACAGGGGGATAACTATGGCTACACCTTC
CDR3aa: CASSQWGQGDNYGYTF

v_gene: TRBV9
d_gene: -
j_gene: TRBJ1-2
abundance: -
CDR3nt: TGTGCCAGCAGCGTAGGAGTCGGGCAGGGCGGAAACTATGGCTACACCTTC
CDR3aa: CASSVGVGQGGNYGYTF

v_gene: TRBV2
d_gene: TRBD2
j_gene: TRBJ2-3
abundance: -
CDR3nt: TGTGCCAGCAGCCTACGACTAGCGGGCACAGATACGCAGTATTTT
CDR3aa: CASSLRLAGTDTQYF

v_gene: TRBV5-1
d_gene: -
j_gene: TRBJ2-3
abundance: -
CDR3nt: TGCGCCAGTACACAGGGAGGGGGCACAGATACGCAGTATTTT
CDR3aa: CASTQGGGTDTQYF

v_gene: TRBV11-2
d_gene: -
j_gene: TRBJ2-3
abundance: once
CDR3nt: TGTGCCAGCAGCTTACGTCGGGGAAGCACAGATACGCAGTATTTT
CDR3aa: CASSLRRGSTDTQYF

v_gene: TRBV9
d_gene: TRBD2
j_gene: TRBJ2-5
abundance: once
CDR3nt: TGTGCCAGCAGCCACCAGAGGTTACAAGGTAGCGGGGGAAGGGAGACCCAGTACTTC
CDR3aa: CASSHQRLQGSGGRETQYF

v_gene: TRBV4-2
d_gene: TRBD2
j_gene: TRBJ2-3
abundance: -
CDR3nt: TGTGCCAGCAGCCAGGAGGCGTGGCGGGGGGGTCAGACAGATACGCAGTATTTT
CDR3aa: CASSQEAWRGGQTDTQYF

v_gene: TRBV5-1
d_gene: -
j_gene: TRBJ1-1
abundance: -
CDR3nt: TGCGCCAGCAGCTTGGACGGTCCTAACACTGAAGCTTTCTTT
CDR3aa: CASSLDGPNTEAFF

v_gene: TRBV9
d_gene: -
j_gene: TRBJ1-6
abundance: -
CDR3nt: TGTGCCAGCAGCGTAGCCACAGTTAATTCACCCCTCCACTTT
CDR3aa: CASSVATVNSPLHF

v_gene: TRBV5-1
d_gene: -
j_gene: TRBJ1-1
abundance: -
CDR3nt: TGCGCCAGCAAACCAGGTGGGAACACTGAAGCTTTCTTT
CDR3aa: CASKPGGNTEAFF

v_gene: TRBV5-6
d_gene: TRBD1
j_gene: TRBJ1-5
abundance: once
CDR3nt: TGTGCCAGCAGCTTACTGGGACAGGGAGGACAGCCCCAGCATTTT
CDR3aa: CASSLLGQGGQPQHF

v_gene: TRBV11-2
d_gene: -
j_gene: TRBJ2-3
abundance: -
CDR3nt: TGTGCCAGCAGCTTTCAGGGGTCCGGCACAGATACGCAGTATTTT
CDR3aa: CASSFQGSGTDTQYF

v_gene: TRBV5-1
d_gene: -
j_gene: TRBJ2-5
abundance: -
CDR3nt: TGCGCCAGCAGCTCGAGCGGGCGCCAAGAGACCCAGTACTTC
CDR3aa: CASSSSGRQETQYF

v_gene: TRBV6-2/TRBV6-3
d_gene: -
j_gene: TRBJ1-2
abundance: -
CDR3nt: TGTGCCAGCAGTTACGCGTCCTATGGCTACACCTTC
CDR3aa: CASSYASYGYTF

v_gene: TRBV5-6
d_gene: -
j_gene: TRBJ2-6
abundance: -
CDR3nt: TGTGCCACCTATTTCTCTGGGGCCAACGTCCTGACTTTC
CDR3aa: CATYFSGANVLTF

v_gene: TRBV5-1
d_gene: TRBD1
j_gene: TRBJ2-5
abundance: -
CDR3nt: TGCGCCAGCAGCGTGACCGGGACAGGGAAGGAGACCCAGTACTTC
CDR3aa: CASSVTGTGKETQYF

v_gene: TRBV5-6
d_gene: -
j_gene: TRBJ1-2
abundance: -
CDR3nt: TGTGCCAGCAGCTCGGACTTTTCACCCTATGGCTACACCTTC
CDR3aa: CASSSDFSPYGYTF

v_gene: TRBV6-2/TRBV6-3
d_gene: TRBD2
j_gene: TRBJ2-5
abundance: few
CDR3nt: TGTGCCAGCAGTAGGCTAATACGACTAGCGGGGGGGTCCCAAGAGACCCAGTACTTC
CDR3aa: CASSRLIRLAGGSQETQYF

v_gene: TRBV25-1
d_gene: TRBD1
j_gene: TRBJ1-4
abundance: -
CDR3nt: TGTGCCAGCAGTGAGGGACAGGGCCCTAATGAAAAACTGTTTTTT
CDR3aa: CASSEGQGPNEKLFF

v_gene: TRBV30
d_gene: TRBD2
j_gene: TRBJ2-7
abundance: -
CDR3nt: TGTGCCTGGAGTTATCGTGGGCGGGGGATCTACGAGCAGTACTTC
CDR3aa: CAWSYRGRGIYEQYF

v_gene: TRBV28
d_gene: -
j_gene: TRBJ2-4
abundance: -
CDR3nt: TGTGCCAGCAGTTCCGTAGCGCGTGGGGCCAAAAACATTCAGTACTTC
CDR3aa: CASSSVARGAKNIQYF

v_gene: TRBV15
d_gene: -
j_gene: TRBJ1-1
abundance: -
CDR3nt: TGTGCCACCAGCAGGTTACAGCATCTGAACACTGAAGCTTTCTTT
CDR3aa: CATSRLQHLNTEAFF

v_gene: TRBV4-2
d_gene: -
j_gene: TRBJ2-7
abundance: -
CDR3nt: TGTGCCAGCAGCCAAGAAGTTTCGGGGGCCTACGAGCAGTACTTC
CDR3aa: CASSQEVSGAYEQYF

v_gene: TRBV5-1
d_gene: TRBD1
j_gene: TRBJ1-1
abundance: -
CDR3nt: TGCGCCAGCAGCTCCGGACAGGTCCATGAAGCTTTCTTT
CDR3aa: CASSSGQVHEAFF

v_gene: TRBV7-9
d_gene: TRBD1
j_gene: TRBJ1-1
abundance: -
CDR3nt: TGTGCCAGCAGCTTTACAGGGGTTGGCACTGAAGCTTTCTTT
CDR3aa: CASSFTGVGTEAFF

v_gene: TRBV6-5
d_gene: -
j_gene: TRBJ1-3
abundance: -
CDR3nt: TGTGCCAGCACCCTACTGACAGCCGCTGAAGGCCCCATATATTTT
CDR3aa: CASTLLTAAEGPIYF